What follows describes a single T cell receptor (beta chain). V was clipped by 4 bases and J by 4 bases; unmatched bases: 4. The germline gives CDR1 SGHDN, CDR2 FVKESK. CDR3 length equals 16 residues. The sample belongs to a study of T cells after yellow fever vaccination. Each CDR3 protein is one row after TCRdb ran MiXCR on the 5' RACE reads. The table lists hundreds of thousands of distinct CDR3 sequences, roughly 13% of them singletons. The TCR comes from a man younger than 45 who received the YFV17D yellow fever vaccine. The input for sequencing was PBMCs, taken on the day of the yellow fever booster vaccination. V and J are TRBV14 and TRBJ2-5, with TRBD2 identical over 15 bases. The chain's CDR3 is CASSPSGLAGGETQYF. CDR3 sequence (DNA): TGTGCCAGCAGCCCTTCGGGACTAGCGGGAGGAGAGACCCAGTACTTC. The full variable domain, with the rest looked up from reference TRBV14 and TRBJ2-5, is EAGVTQFPSHSVIEKGQTVTLRCDPISGHDNLYWYRRVMGKEIKFLLHFVKESKQDESGMPNNRFLAERTGGTYSTLKVQPAELEDSGVYFCASSPSGLAGGETQYFGPGTRLLVL.